A single sample is the source of the 25 T cell receptor beta chains below, sequenced in a study of blood T cell repertoires in COVID-19. Measured with immunoSEQ multiplex PCR; TCRdb has only the in-frame clones, and not every one. The table shows 250,000 to 350,000 clones, with around 90% occurring only once. The source material was PBMCs or T cells enriched from blood (not recorded which). These receptor sequences come from a woman in her sixties or seventies in a cohort exposed to, infected with or recovered from COVID-19 (not recorded which).

V is TRBV7-2 and J is TRBJ2-3; D is possibly TRBD1 (6 bases). V lost 3 bases and J 2 bases, leaving 15 bases between the germline ends. CDR3 length equals 16 residues. The germline V gene encodes CDR1 SGHTA and CDR2 FQGNSA. CDR3 residues: CASSFGDRINTDTQYF. CDR3 nucleotides: TGTGCCAGCAGCTTCGGAGACAGGATAAACACAGATACGCAGTATTTT.

The chain has TRBV28 and TRBJ2-2; D not certain. Germline CDR1 reads MDHEN; CDR2 reads SYDVKM. V lost 3 bases and J 4 bases, leaving 6 bases between the germline ends. The length of the CDR3 is 13 residues. Written as DNA, the CDR3 is TGTGCCAGCAGTTTCCGGGTCACCGGGGAGCTGTTTTTT. Residues: CASSFRVTGELFF. The complete variable domain, with remaining parts taken from reference TRBV28 and TRBJ2-2, reads DVKVTQSSRYLVKRTGEKVFLECVQDMDHENMFWYRQDPGLGLRLIYFSYDVKMKEKGDIPEGYSVSREKKERFSLILESASTNQTSMYLCASSFRVTGELFFGEGSRLTVL.

The rearrangement uses TRBV28 and TRBJ1-6, with a weak D call TRBD1 (6 bases). There are 15 residues in the CDR3. The V end was cut by 6 bases, the J end by 2 bases, with 11 bases between. Looked up from germline, CDR1 is MDHEN and CDR2 is SYDVKM. The CDR3 DNA is TGTGCCAGCAGAACAGGGCGTGCCTATAATTCACCCCTCCACTTT. It specifies CASRTGRAYNSPLHF.

The chain recombines TRBV18 with TRBJ2-3; a possible D gene is TRBD2 (5 bases). Germline CDR1 and CDR2: KGHSH and LQKENI. The length of the CDR3 is 14 residues. The ends were cut back, 0 bases at V and 10 bases at J, with 14 bases in the middle. The CDR3 bases are TGTGCCAGCTCACCACCCTCGGAGGCTAGTGCGCAGTATTTT. Translation: CASSPPSEASAQYF.

V and J are TRBV28 and TRBJ1-4; TRBD1 is a possible D gene (5 bases). Trimming cost V 6 bases and J 12 bases, with 20 bases left between them. Germline V gives CDR1 MDHEN, CDR2 SYDVKM. The CDR3 sequence is 14 residues long. CDR3 nucleotides: TGTGCCAGCAGACCCCCCTTAGCGGCGGGGCAACTGTTTTTT. Protein sequence: CASRPPLAAGQLFF.

The genes are TRBV2 and TRBJ1-1; D may be TRBD1 (5 bases). CDR1 is SNHLY, CDR2 FYNNEI, per germline. This CDR3 spans 13 amino acids. V lost 6 bases and J 3 bases, leaving 11 bases between the germline ends. CDR3 coding DNA: TGTGCCAGCAGCAAAACAGGTGACACTGAAGCTTTCTTT. Translating it yields CASSKTGDTEAFF.

The J gene is TRBJ2-7, the V gene TRBV27; 12 positions match TRBD2. The V segment lost 3 bases and the J segment 3 bases; nucleotides outside the gene matches: 3. The CDR3 runs 15 residues. Germline V lookup: CDR1 MNHEY, CDR2 SMNVEV (reference sequence). CDR3 sequence: CASSFRLAGVYEQYF. The DNA for the CDR3 is TGTGCCAGCAGTTTTCGACTAGCGGGAGTCTACGAGCAGTACTTC.

V is TRBV7-9 and J is TRBJ2-1; D unclear. With 1 base removed from V and 0 bases from J, the gap between germline ends came to 7 bases. The V gene's germline CDR1 is SEHNR and CDR2 FQNEAQ (reference sequence). The CDR3 covers 15 residues. DNA for the CDR3: TGTGCCAGCAGCTTAGGTCTAGGCTCCTACAATGAGCAGTTCTTC. Protein sequence: CASSLGLGSYNEQFF.

The gene calls are TRBV24-1 and TRBJ2-5, with TRBD1 matching over 8 bases. This CDR3 is 17 amino acids long. Germline CDR1 and CDR2: KGHDR and SFDVKD. With V trimmed by 1 base and J by 1 base, 7 bases remained unmatched. CDR3 in DNA: TGTGCCACCAGTGATTTCCGCGGACAGGGTTCCCAAGAGACCCAGTACTTC. Protein: CATSDFRGQGSQETQYF.

Turning to this clone: A junction boundary mismatches the germline segment, possibly from a read error. The chain carries TRBV2 and TRBJ1-2, with a weak D call TRBD1 (5 bases). The CDR3 has 13 residues. The germline CDR1 and CDR2 sequences are SNHLY and FYNNEI. The CDR3 DNA sequence: TGTGCCAGCAGTGAAGCCAGGGTCCCGGGACTGAAATTC. Encoded protein: CASSEARVPGLKF. The entire variable domain, with the rest obtained from reference TRBV2 and TRBJ1-2, is as follows: EPEVTQTPSHQVTQMGQEVILRCVPISNHLYFYWYRQILGQKVEFLVSFYNNEISEKSEIFDDQFSVERPDGSNFTLKIRSTKLEDSAMYFCASSEARVPGLKFGSGTRLTVV.

This clone was seen a single time. The V gene is TRBV2, the J gene TRBJ1-4; D possibly corresponds to TRBD1 (5 bases). Germline CDR1 is SNHLY and CDR2 is FYNNEI. The CDR3 length is 14 residues. V was shortened by 4 bases and J by 8 bases, with 14 bases between the two germline ends. CDR3 protein: CASSVWGLKEKLFF. CDR3 DNA sequence: TGTGCCAGCAGTGTTTGGGGACTCAAAGAAAAACTGTTTTTT. The entire variable domain, with the rest obtained from reference TRBV2 and TRBJ1-4, is as follows: EPEVTQTPSHQVTQMGQEVILRCVPISNHLYFYWYRQILGQKVEFLVSFYNNEISEKSEIFDDQFSVERPDGSNFTLKIRSTKLEDSAMYFCASSVWGLKEKLFFGSGTQLSVL.

J is TRBJ2-7 and V is TRBV5-6, with a weak D call TRBD1 (5 bases). V was pared by 1 base and J by 0 bases, with 17 bases between. From germline, CDR1 is SGHDT and CDR2 YYEEEE. This CDR3 spans 17 amino acids. The CDR3 bases are TGTGCCAGCAGCTTGTCGGGCTCCAGGGCACTCTCCTACGAGCAGTACTTC. Protein: CASSLSGSRALSYEQYF.

As regards this clone: This CDR3 is also generated by other DNA sequences in the sample. This chain uses TRBV5-1 with TRBJ2-3; D unresolved. This CDR3 contains 12 residues. The V end lost 4 bases, the J end lost 0 bases, and 3 bases lay between the germline ends. CDR1 SGHRS and CDR2 YFSETQ come from the germline V gene. CDR3 bases: TGCGCCAGCAGCCTGAGCACAGATACGCAGTATTTT. Translation gives CASSLSTDTQYF. Full variable domain (remainder filled in from reference TRBV5-1 and TRBJ2-3): KAGVTQTPRYLIKTRGQQVTLSCSPISGHRSVSWYQQTPGQGLQFLFEYFSETQRNKGNFPGRFSGRQFSNSRSEMNVSTLELGDSALYLCASSLSTDTQYFGPGTRLTVL.

CDR3 sequence reads: CASSSQSINYGYTF. The CDR3, as DNA: TGCGCCAGCAGCTCTCAGTCGATTAACTATGGCTACACCTTC. The genes are TRBV5-1 and TRBJ1-2; D is unclear. V lost 3 bases and J lost 1, with 10 bases in between. Germline CDR1 is SGHRS and CDR2 is YFSETQ. The CDR3 is 14 residues long. The variable domain in full, completed from reference TRBV5-1 and TRBJ1-2, reads KAGVTQTPRYLIKTRGQQVTLSCSPISGHRSVSWYQQTPGQGLQFLFEYFSETQRNKGNFPGRFSGRQFSNSRSEMNVSTLELGDSALYLCASSSQSINYGYTFGSGTRLTVV.

The J gene is TRBJ2-2, the V gene TRBV6-5; 7 bases map to TRBD1. The CDR3 runs to 15 residues. In germline, CDR1 is MNHEY, CDR2 SVGAGI. J was trimmed by 7 bases and V by 2 bases; bases with no gene match: 7. The CDR3 nucleotides read TGTGCCAGCAGTTACGAGACAGGGTTGGGCGGGGAGCTGTTTTTT. Its translation: CASSYETGLGGELFF.

The chain links TRBV5-6 to TRBJ2-7; no reliable D call. Looked up from germline, CDR1 is SGHDT and CDR2 is YYEEEE. Trimming stripped 1 base from V and 1 base from J, with 15 bases between. The CDR3 extends over 16 amino acids. CDR3 coding DNA: TGTGCCAGCAGCTTGCGGCAGGTTCGTCTGTCCTACGAGCAGTACTTC. This encodes CASSLRQVRLSYEQYF.

The chain has TRBV10-2 and TRBJ2-5; tentatively, D is TRBD2 (6 bases). The germline V gene has CDR1 WSHSY and CDR2 SAAADI. V was trimmed by 2 bases and J by 5 bases, leaving 21 bases between them. This CDR3 spans 17 amino acids. DNA of the CDR3: TGCGCCAGCAGTGAGATGTCCGGGAGCCAAGGGCGGGAGACCCAGTACTTC. The encoded protein is CASSEMSGSQGRETQYF.

This clone was found once. This chain connects TRBV18 to TRBJ2-2, with 13 bases lining up with TRBD2. The CDR3 totals 16 residues. CDR1 and CDR2 (germline): KGHSH, LQKENI. V dropped 5 bases and J dropped 4; count of bases not matched to a gene: 4. The CDR3 protein is CASSSWTSGSTGELFF. In DNA form, the CDR3 reads TGTGCCAGCTCATCCTGGACTAGCGGGAGCACCGGGGAGCTGTTTTTT.

The chain uses TRBV15 and TRBJ2-3; D may be TRBD1 (5 bases). V gave up 0 bases and J gave up 2 bases, with 21 bases separating them. The CDR3 sequence is 19 residues long. Germline V gene sequence: CDR1 LNHNV, CDR2 YYDKDF (reference sequence). In nucleotides, the CDR3 is TGTGCCACCAGCAGAGAAGGGCAGGGATCCCAGGCACACACAGATACGCAGTATTTT. Protein sequence: CATSREGQGSQAHTDTQYF.

The chain is built from TRBV6-5 and TRBJ1-5; D is perhaps TRBD1 (6 bases). The germline V gene has CDR1 MNHEY and CDR2 SVGAGI. V was trimmed by 8 bases and J by 1 base, leaving 9 bases between them. The CDR3 extends over 13 amino acids. The CDR3 DNA follows: TGTGCCAGCGGACAGACAAGCAATCAGCCCCAGCATTTT. It translates to CASGQTSNQPQHF.

The chain combines TRBV9 with TRBJ2-3; 14 bases are shared with TRBD2. Germline CDR1 is SGDLS and CDR2 is YYNGEE. The CDR3 sequence is 18 residues long. V lost 4 bases and J lost 6; bases outside the gene matches: 13. CDR3 sequence (DNA): TGTGCCAGCAGCTCCCCCGGGACTAGCGGGAGTTTAGTGGATACGCAGTATTTT. It specifies CASSSPGTSGSLVDTQYF.

V usage is TRBV30 and J usage is TRBJ1-2; 7 bases align to TRBD1. Per the germline V gene, CDR1 is GTSNPN and CDR2 is SVGIG (reference sequence). V dropped 3 bases and J dropped 5; count of bases not matched to a gene: 9. This CDR3 contains 14 residues. This chain's CDR3 is CAWSPMTGIYGYTF. The CDR3 bases are TGTGCCTGGAGCCCAATGACAGGGATTTATGGCTACACCTTC.

The chain is built from TRBV7-2 and TRBJ2-1, with D perhaps matching TRBD2 (6 bases). Germline V gene data show CDR1 as SGHTA and CDR2 as FQGNSA. The germline V and J ends were trimmed by 5 bases and 9 bases, with 14 bases remaining between them. The CDR3 covers 13 residues. The CDR3 loop reads CASSHSGGREQFF. DNA for the CDR3: TGTGCCAGCAGCCATAGCGGCGGGCGTGAGCAGTTCTTC.

V gene TRBV9 combines with J gene TRBJ2-6; TRBD1 is a possible D gene (5 bases). The germline V gene has CDR1 SGDLS and CDR2 YYNGEE. The CDR3 has 15 residues. V lost 1 base and J 3 bases, leaving 8 bases between the germline ends. The CDR3 reads CASSVLGLGANVLTF. The CDR3 region has the DNA TGTGCCAGCAGCGTACTGGGGCTTGGGGCCAACGTCCTGACTTTC.

The chain carries TRBV12-3 or TRBV12-4 and TRBJ2-1; 9 bases match TRBD1. After removal of 8 bases from V and 7 bases from J, the junction contained 6 bases not matched to a gene. This CDR3 spans 13 amino acids. The CDR3 is CASVATGGNEQFF. CDR3 DNA: TGTGCCAGCGTAGCGACAGGGGGGAATGAGCAGTTCTTC.